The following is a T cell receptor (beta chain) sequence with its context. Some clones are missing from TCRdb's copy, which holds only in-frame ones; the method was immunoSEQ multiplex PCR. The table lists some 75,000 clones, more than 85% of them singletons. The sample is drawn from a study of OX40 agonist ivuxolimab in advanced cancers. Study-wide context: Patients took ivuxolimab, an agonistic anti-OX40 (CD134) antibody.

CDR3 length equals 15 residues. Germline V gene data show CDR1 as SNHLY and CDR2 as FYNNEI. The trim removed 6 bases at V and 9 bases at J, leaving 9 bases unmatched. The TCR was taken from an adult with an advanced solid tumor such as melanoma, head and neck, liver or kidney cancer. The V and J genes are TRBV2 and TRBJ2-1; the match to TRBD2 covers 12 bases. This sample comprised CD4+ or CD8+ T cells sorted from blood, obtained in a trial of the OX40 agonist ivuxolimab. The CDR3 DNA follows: TGTGCCAGCAGCGTAACTAGCGGGGGGCAGGGTGAGCAGTTCTTC. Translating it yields CASSVTSGGQGEQFF.